The next 19 T cell receptor beta chains were all read from a single sample in a study of T cells in Graves' hyperthyroidism and ophthalmopathy. The TCR beta CDR3 regions underwent amplification using RNA transcripts as the source. The primer set for the first-round RT-PCR of the TCR CDR3 was HTBI. Using its own MiXCR run on the multiplex PCR reads, TCRdb lists one record per CDR3 protein. The data contain 660,000 or so distinct CDR3 sequences, around 21% of them singletons. Material for sequencing was blood. The receptor set was obtained from a man aged 25-45 years with Graves' ophthalmopathy.

This chain joins TRBV5-1 and TRBJ2-2, with 9 bases matching TRBD1. CDR3 length: 15 residues. The V segment lost 5 bases and the J segment 4 bases; nucleotides outside the gene matches: 6. The germline gives CDR1 SGHRS, CDR2 YFSETQ. DNA for the CDR3: TGCGCCAGCAGGGTACAGGGGGCGTGCACCGGGGAGCTGTTTTTT. Protein sequence: CASRVQGACTGELFF.

This clonotype showed up just a few times. V gene TRBV30 combines with J gene TRBJ2-5, with D perhaps assigned TRBD1 or TRBD2 (5 bases each). CDR3 length: 16 amino acids. Looked up from germline, CDR1 is GTSNPN and CDR2 is SVGIG (reference sequence). With 1 base removed from V and 5 bases from J, the gap between germline ends came to 20 bases. The CDR3 loop reads CAWSGGIGSLRETQYF. The CDR3 DNA is TGTGCCTGGAGTGGGGGGATCGGGTCCCTACGGGAGACCCAGTACTTC.

This clonotype was seen repeatedly, ten times or more. This chain's CDR3 is CASQLTSGPVYEQYF. The CDR3 region has the DNA TGTGCCAGCCAACTGACTAGCGGACCAGTATACGAGCAGTACTTC. The chain carries TRBV2 and TRBJ2-7; 9 positions agree with TRBD2. The CDR3 spans 15 residues. V lost 8 bases, J lost 4 bases, and 12 bases stayed unmatched. Germline CDR1 reads SNHLY; CDR2 reads FYNNEI.

This clonotype was observed at least ten times. J is TRBJ1-2 and V is TRBV30; D possibly corresponds to TRBD1 (5 bases). From germline, CDR1 is GTSNPN and CDR2 SVGIG (reference sequence). The V gene lost 0 bases and the J gene lost 14 bases, with 16 bases spanning the gap. This CDR3 contains 12 residues. The CDR3 DNA reads TGTGCCTGGAGTGTAAGCACTTCCAAGGGGACCTTC. This sequence encodes CAWSVSTSKGTF.

V is TRBV19 and J is TRBJ2-3; TRBD2 matches 7 bases. CDR1 LNHDA and CDR2 SQIVND come from the germline V gene (reference sequence). After removal of 6 bases from V and 4 bases from J, the junction contained 4 bases not matched to a gene. The CDR3 extends over 13 amino acids. The CDR3 nucleotides read TGTGCCAGTAGCGGCGGGGGACCAGATACGCAGTATTTT. It yields the protein CASSGGGPDTQYF.

CDR3 protein: CASSSKGGTGVHEQYF. In nucleotides, the CDR3 is TGTGCCAGCAGCTCCAAAGGGGGGACAGGGGTCCACGAGCAGTACTTC. The J gene is TRBJ2-7, the V gene TRBV11-2; 10 bases align to TRBD1. Germline V gives CDR1 SGHAT, CDR2 FQNNGV. The CDR3 sequence is 16 residues long. The trim removed 4 bases at V and 5 bases at J, leaving 11 bases unmatched.

This clonotype has only a few counts. The chain combines TRBV30 with TRBJ2-2, with TRBD2 matching over 12 bases. Germline V gene sequence: CDR1 GTSNPN, CDR2 SVGIG (reference sequence). The CDR3 has 17 amino acids. V trimming: 2 bases; J trimming: 4 bases; junction bases outside the gene matches: 8. CDR3 DNA sequence: TGTGCCTGGAGTAAAAGACTAGCGGGAGTTATCACCGGGGAGCTGTTTTTT. It codes for CAWSKRLAGVITGELFF. Full variable domain (outside the CDR3, taken from reference TRBV30 and TRBJ2-2): SQTIHQWPATLVQPVGSPLSLECTVEGTSNPNLYWYRQAAGRGLQLLFYSVGIGQISSEVPQNLSASRPQDRQFILSSKKLLLSDSGFYLCAWSKRLAGVITGELFFGEGSRLTVL.

J is TRBJ2-3 and V is TRBV6-1; 7 nucleotides match TRBD2. The CDR3 runs to 16 residues. The germline CDR1 and CDR2 sequences are MNHNS and SASEGT. Unmatched junction bases numbered 11, after V lost 4 bases and J lost 4 bases. This CDR3 is CASSGPPGLRPDTQYF. CDR3 DNA sequence: TGTGCCAGCAGTGGACCCCCGGGACTAAGACCAGATACGCAGTATTTT.

This clonotype has only a few counts. This chain uses TRBV5-1 with TRBJ2-1, with TRBD2 matching over 10 bases. Germline V gene lookup returns CDR1 SGHRS and CDR2 YFSETQ. The CDR3 loop spans 17 amino acids. V trimming: 0 bases; J trimming: 8 bases; junction bases outside the gene matches: 11. The CDR3 here is CASSLDPAGGVVDEQFF. For the CDR3, the DNA is TGCGCCAGCAGCTTGGATCCAGCGGGAGGGGTAGTAGATGAGCAGTTCTTC.

The rearrangement links TRBV9 to TRBJ1-4; no reliable D call. Germline V gene sequence: CDR1 SGDLS, CDR2 YYNGEE. This CDR3 is built from 16 residues. Trimming took off 0 bases at V and 4 bases at J, with 13 bases between the two ends. The CDR3: CASSVDPQGINEKLFF. The CDR3 region has the DNA TGTGCCAGCAGCGTAGATCCCCAAGGGATTAATGAAAAACTGTTTTTT.

This clonotype has just a few counts. The rearrangement joins TRBV18 to TRBJ1-1; 7 nucleotides agree with TRBD1. Germline lookup yields CDR1 KGHSH and CDR2 LQKENI. The CDR3 is 15 residues long. With 1 base clipped from V and 1 base from J, the junction kept 3 bases outside the gene matches. CDR3 bases: TGTGCCAGCTCACCACGAGACAGGGAGAACACTGAAGCTTTCTTT. Amino acid sequence: CASSPRDRENTEAFF.

This clonotype was recorded many times. The genes are TRBV2 and TRBJ2-1; possibly TRBD2 for D (6 bases). Between the trimmed V and J ends, which lost 10 bases and 7 bases, there was a span of 14 bases. The CDR3 is 12 residues long. Germline-derived CDR1 and CDR2 are SNHLY and FYNNEI. The CDR3 coding sequence is TGTGCCATCGCGGGGTCCCCGAATGAGCAGTTCTTC. Its protein is CAIAGSPNEQFF.

The sample holds many counts of this clonotype. The chain is built from TRBV2 and TRBJ2-7; no definite D call. V was shortened by 2 bases and J by 0 bases, with 14 bases between the two germline ends. Germline CDR1 SNHLY, CDR2 FYNNEI. The CDR3 is made up of 16 amino acids. The CDR3 spells CASSEYGPQSSYEQYF. The DNA of the CDR3 is TGTGCCAGCAGTGAATACGGACCCCAGAGCTCCTACGAGCAGTACTTC.

This clonotype occurred a few times. V gene TRBV7-6 combines with J gene TRBJ2-3; 7 bases map to TRBD2. Germline V gene sequence: CDR1 SGHVS, CDR2 FNYEAQ. Trimming removed 1 base from V and 4 bases from J; junction bases left unmatched: 14. The CDR3 spans 18 residues. CDR3 in amino acids: CASSLGPGTTHRADTQYF. CDR3 nucleotide sequence: TGTGCCAGCAGCTTAGGGCCCGGGACTACCCATCGAGCAGATACGCAGTATTTT.

At least ten counts were recorded for this clonotype. CDR3 DNA sequence: TGTGCCAGCAGTGAAACAGGACCGACCTACGAGCAGTACTTC. Its protein product is CASSETGPTYEQYF. This chain joins TRBV12-3 or TRBV12-4 and TRBJ2-7; D possibly corresponds to TRBD1 (5 bases). V shed 5 bases and J shed 2 bases, with 13 bases lying between them. The CDR3 contains 14 residues.

This sequence joins TRBV19 and TRBJ2-1; 9 bases align to TRBD2. Germline loops: CDR1 LNHDA, CDR2 SQIVND (reference sequence). The V gene end was trimmed by 10 bases and the J gene end by 5 bases; junction bases not matched to a gene: 6. CDR3 length equals 13 residues. DNA of the CDR3: TGTGCCACCGCGACTAGCGGCAACAATGAGCAGTTCTTC. Translating gives CATATSGNNEQFF. Complete variable domain (other parts from reference TRBV19 and TRBJ2-1): DGGITQSPKYLFRKEGQNVTLSCEQNLNHDAMYWYRQDPGQGLRLIYYSQIVNDFQKGDIAEGYSVSREKKESFPLTVTSAQKNPTAFYLCATATSGNNEQFFGPGTRLTVL.

V gene TRBV7-9 combines with J gene TRBJ2-1; weak D call: TRBD1 (5 bases). The CDR3 loop spans 15 amino acids. Trimming removed 2 bases at V and 6 bases at J, with 14 bases between. Germline-derived CDR1 and CDR2 are SEHNR and FQNEAQ (reference sequence). The CDR3 here is CASSLLAGQGNEQFF. DNA for the CDR3: TGTGCCAGCAGCTTATTGGCAGGGCAAGGCAATGAGCAGTTCTTC.

V and J are TRBV7-9 and TRBJ2-3; TRBD1 matches 12 bases. CDR3 length: 16 amino acids. CDR1 and CDR2 (germline): SEHNR, FQNEAQ (reference sequence). Trimming cost V 1 base and J 9 bases; bases outside gene matches: 8. CDR3 in amino acids: CASSLGGQGASGTQYF. In nucleotides, the CDR3 is TGTGCCAGCAGCTTAGGGGGACAGGGGGCTTCAGGGACGCAGTATTTT.

This chain links TRBV6-1 with TRBJ1-2; D remains unclear. The CDR3 length is 16 residues. Trimming removed 5 bases at V and 4 bases at J, with 20 bases between. Germline values: CDR1 MNHNS, CDR2 SASEGT. CDR3 sequence reads: CASSHTPLVRGYGYTF. CDR3 bases: TGTGCCAGCAGTCACACCCCCCTCGTACGCGGCTATGGCTACACCTTC.